This T cell receptor beta chain was sequenced in a study of T cell repertoires in cytomegalovirus infection. The wider study: Public TCR beta signature analysis indicated the presence of both CMV infection and matching HLA type. Study-wide findings and caveats: HLA-C-restricted CMV clonotypes gave the most frequent clonotype in two of eight donors. Summed frequency of public TCR beta families distinguished CMV carriers with the relevant HLA.

TCRdb reprocessed the reads via MiXCR and lists one record per CDR3 protein. This table holds a few hundred thousand distinct CDR3 sequences, under 25% found once. This clonotype was seen ten or more times. Its cognate antigen is unknown. Germline CDR1 reads MNHEY; CDR2 reads SMNVEV (reference sequence). V lost 4 bases, J lost 9 bases, and 13 bases stayed unmatched. CDR3 length equals 15 residues. Material: CD8+ T cells from PBMCs. This clonotype originated in a human donor in good health (CMV status not recorded). Some clones in this sample may be carry-over from other donors' samples. The chain uses TRBV27 and TRBJ1-2, with 8 bases lining up with TRBD1. As DNA, the CDR3 is TGTGCCAGCAGTTCGACAGGGGTGGGGAAGCGTAGCTACACCTTC. It is translated as CASSSTGVGKRSYTF.